This entry lists 22 T cell receptor beta chains sequenced from one sample in a study of blood T cell repertoires in COVID-19. TCRdb's table, derived via immunoSEQ multiplex PCR, lists solely in-frame clones and lacks some. Of roughly 300,000 clones listed, 81% are singletons. The sequenced material came from peripheral blood. The receptors come from a woman in her sixties or seventies with active or convalescent COVID-19.

This clone was seen just once. The V gene is TRBV11-1, the J gene TRBJ2-1, with TRBD2 identical over 9 bases. The CDR3 loop spans 15 amino acids. The V gene end was trimmed by 2 bases and the J gene end by 6 bases; junction bases not matched to a gene: 5. Germline V gene data show CDR1 as SGHAT and CDR2 as FQDESV (reference sequence). CDR3 DNA sequence: TGTGCCAGCAGCTTAACAGCGGGGGGAATCAATGAGCAGTTCTTC. The encoded protein is CASSLTAGGINEQFF.

The chain has TRBV30 and TRBJ1-2; TRBD1 aligns across 7 bases. Trimming took 8 bases from V and 8 from J; bases not matched to a gene: 11. The CDR3 consists of 12 residues. Germline-derived CDR1 and CDR2 are GTSNPN and SVGIG (reference sequence). DNA of the CDR3: TGTGCCGGAGGCCGACAGGGAGGCGGCTACACCTTC. Its protein product is CAGGRQGGGYTF.

The sample holds a few counts of this clone. The rearrangement uses TRBV5-1 and TRBJ2-1; D is possibly TRBD2 (5 bases). V was cut by 0 bases and J by 7 bases, with 17 bases left in between. Germline-derived CDR1 and CDR2 are SGHRS and YFSETQ. This CDR3 spans 16 amino acids. The CDR3 region is CASSLVQRGVRNEQFF. The CDR3 region has the DNA TGCGCCAGCAGCTTGGTGCAACGGGGTGTAAGGAATGAGCAGTTCTTC.

This clone was recorded a few times. This chain uses TRBV5-1 with TRBJ2-3; 8 bases agree with TRBD2. Losses at the gene ends were 0 bases for V and 3 bases for J; bases not matched to a gene: 6. Germline assignment: CDR1 SGHRS and CDR2 YFSETQ. The CDR3 is 16 amino acids. Here the CDR3 DNA reads TGCGCCAGCAGCTTGGGAAACGGGGGGGCGACAGATACGCAGTATTTT. This translates into CASSLGNGGATDTQYF. The full variable domain, rest sourced from reference TRBV5-1 and TRBJ2-3, is KAGVTQTPRYLIKTRGQQVTLSCSPISGHRSVSWYQQTPGQGLQFLFEYFSETQRNKGNFPGRFSGRQFSNSRSEMNVSTLELGDSALYLCASSLGNGGATDTQYFGPGTRLTVL.

In this sample, this clone turned up a few times. V usage is TRBV7-9 and J usage is TRBJ2-7; the match to TRBD2 covers 7 bases. The CDR3 totals 17 residues. J was trimmed by 3 bases and V by 2 bases; bases with no gene match: 13. The germline V gene has CDR1 SEHNR and CDR2 FQNEAQ (reference sequence). The CDR3 reads CASSLFLGTILRYEQYF. The CDR3 DNA reads as TGTGCCAGCAGCTTATTCCTCGGGACTATCCTCCGCTACGAGCAGTACTTC.

The chain recombines TRBV2 with TRBJ2-1, with a weak D call TRBD1 (5 bases). V was trimmed by 5 bases and J by 0 bases, leaving 14 bases between them. The germline V gene has CDR1 SNHLY and CDR2 FYNNEI. This CDR3 contains 16 residues. The CDR3 loop reads CASSPRTSSSYNEQFF. In DNA form, the CDR3 reads TGTGCCAGCAGTCCCCGGACAAGCAGCTCCTACAATGAGCAGTTCTTC.

The V and J genes are TRBV9 and TRBJ2-5; D is possibly TRBD2 (6 bases). The germline CDR1 and CDR2 sequences are SGDLS and YYNGEE. The V end was cut by 0 bases, the J end by 0 bases, with 12 bases between. The CDR3 is 16 amino acids. The CDR3 reads CASSVVAGMYQETQYF. Here the CDR3 DNA reads TGTGCCAGCAGCGTAGTTGCGGGGATGTACCAAGAGACCCAGTACTTC.

The chain joins TRBV5-1 to TRBJ2-6; TRBD1 matches at 11 bases. CDR1 is SGHRS, CDR2 YFSETQ, per germline. The V gene end was trimmed by 4 bases and the J gene end by 0 bases; junction bases not matched to a gene: 6. The CDR3 sequence is 18 residues long. CDR3 sequence: CASSPGQGAHSGANVLTF. Written as DNA, the CDR3 is TGCGCCAGCAGCCCCGGACAGGGGGCCCACTCTGGGGCCAACGTCCTGACTTTC.

The chain has TRBV11-1 and TRBJ2-7; tentative D call: TRBD2 (5 bases). V shed 3 bases and J shed 5 bases, with 5 bases lying between them. The CDR3 totals 11 residues. The germline V gene has CDR1 SGHAT and CDR2 FQDESV (reference sequence). The CDR3 region has the DNA TGTGCCAGCAGCTTGGAGGACGAGCAGTACTTC. Amino acids: CASSLEDEQYF. The full variable domain, rest sourced from reference TRBV11-1 and TRBJ2-7, is EAEVAQSPRYKITEKSQAVAFWCDPISGHATLYWYRQILGQGPELLVQFQDESVVDDSQLPKDRFSAERLKGVDSTLKIQPAELGDSAMYLCASSLEDEQYFGPGTRLTVT.

V gene TRBV5-5 combines with J gene TRBJ2-2; TRBD1 is a possible D gene (6 bases). Trimming cost V 4 bases and J 0 bases, with 13 bases left between them. In germline, CDR1 is SGHKS, CDR2 YYEKEE (reference sequence). The CDR3 length is 16 residues. In DNA form, the CDR3 reads TGTGCCAGCAGCCTCCAGGGGCTGACGAACACCGGGGAGCTGTTTTTT. It encodes CASSLQGLTNTGELFF. Complete variable domain (other parts from reference TRBV5-5 and TRBJ2-2): DAGVTQSPTHLIKTRGQQVTLRCSPISGHKSVSWYQQVLGQGPQFIFQYYEKEERGRGNFPDRFSARQFPNYSSELNVNALLLGDSALYLCASSLQGLTNTGELFFGEGSRLTVL.

A note on this clone: Distinct nucleotide sequences in the sample also encode this CDR3. This CDR3 reads CASSQDSYGYTF. Here the CDR3 DNA reads TGTGCCAGCAGCCAGGACAGCTATGGCTACACCTTC. The chain couples TRBV14 to TRBJ1-2; possible D gene TRBD1, 6 bases. CDR1 and CDR2 from the germline V gene are SGHDN and FVKESK. The V gene lost 3 bases and the J gene lost 4 bases, with 6 bases spanning the gap. The CDR3 sequence is 12 residues long.

The chain recombines TRBV2 with TRBJ1-1; 7 nucleotides agree with TRBD1. CDR1 is SNHLY and CDR2 is FYNNEI in the germline V gene. J gave up 1 base and V 6 bases, and 5 bases lay outside the gene matches. The CDR3 covers 14 residues. CDR3 nucleotides: TGTGCCAGCAGGGGCAGACAGGGGAACACTGAAGCTTTCTTT. Translation: CASRGRQGNTEAFF.

The chain uses TRBV5-1 and TRBJ2-3, with 10 positions matching TRBD2. CDR1 SGHRS and CDR2 YFSETQ come from the germline V gene. Losses at the gene ends were 1 base for V and 6 bases for J; bases not matched to a gene: 11. CDR3 size: 17 residues. CDR3 protein: CASSLSVLAGPRDTQYF. DNA for the CDR3: TGCGCCAGCAGCTTGTCGGTACTAGCGGGGCCTCGGGATACGCAGTATTTT.

The J gene is TRBJ2-3, the V gene TRBV24-1; 8 nucleotides match TRBD2. This CDR3 comprises 14 residues. The ends lost 3 bases at V and 6 bases at J; junction bases unmatched: 4. Germline CDR1 is KGHDR and CDR2 is SFDVKD. DNA for the CDR3: TGTGCCACCAGTGATGTCGGGAGGGCCGATACGCAGTATTTT. This translates into CATSDVGRADTQYF.

This clone turned up a few times. The V and J genes are TRBV4-2 and TRBJ2-7, with a possible D match to TRBD2 (6 bases). CDR3 length equals 15 residues. With 4 bases removed from V and 5 bases from J, the gap between germline ends came to 18 bases. Germline CDR1 reads LGHNA; CDR2 reads YNFKEQ. The CDR3 DNA is TGTGCCAGCAGCCCCCTTGGCGGGGCTAGGAACGAGCAGTACTTC. It encodes CASSPLGGARNEQYF.

This clone is a singleton in its sample. The rearrangement joins TRBV6-1 to TRBJ2-1; 12 bases are a match to TRBD2. The V gene's germline CDR1 is MNHNS and CDR2 SASEGT. The CDR3 is made up of 17 amino acids. V lost 3 bases, J lost 12 bases, and 15 bases stayed unmatched. CDR3 sequence: CASSDGVWTSGAGRQFF. For the CDR3, the DNA is TGTGCCAGCAGTGATGGTGTGTGGACTAGCGGGGCGGGACGGCAGTTCTTC.

The genes are TRBV7-6 and TRBJ1-4, with TRBD1 matching 9 bases. Germline assignment: CDR1 SGHVS and CDR2 FNYEAQ. J lost 8 bases, V lost 5 bases, and 9 bases had no gene match. The CDR3 is made up of 15 amino acids. CDR3 nucleotide sequence: TGTGCCAGCAGCACGGGACAGGGTGCAGGGGAAAAACTGTTTTTT. Its translation is CASSTGQGAGEKLFF.

This chain joins TRBV9 and TRBJ1-4; 7 nucleotides match TRBD1. With 6 bases clipped from V and 0 bases from J, the junction kept 2 bases outside the gene matches. The CDR3 is 14 residues long. The V gene's germline CDR1 is SGDLS and CDR2 YYNGEE. CDR3 residues: CASTDRATNEKLFF. As DNA, the CDR3 is TGTGCCAGCACTGACAGGGCAACTAATGAAAAACTGTTTTTT. Full variable domain (missing parts from reference TRBV9 and TRBJ1-4): DSGVTQTPKHLITATGQRVTLRCSPRSGDLSVYWYQQSLDQGLQFLIQYYNGEERAKGNILERFSAQQFPDLHSELNLSSLELGDSALYFCASTDRATNEKLFFGSGTQLSVL.

The V gene is TRBV6-2 or TRBV6-3, the J gene TRBJ1-2; 9 bases align to TRBD1. The CDR3 loop spans 14 amino acids. Germline loops: CDR1 MNHEY, CDR2 SVGEGT. J lost 7 bases, V lost 0 bases, and 3 bases had no gene match. As DNA, the CDR3 is TGTGCCAGCAGTTACTCGTACAGGGGGCCTGGCTACACCTTC. Translating gives CASSYSYRGPGYTF.

The chain is built from TRBV18 and TRBJ1-1; D remains ambiguous. The CDR3 covers 15 residues. CDR1 is KGHSH and CDR2 is LQKENI in the germline V gene. V gave up 1 base and J gave up 1 base, with 10 bases separating them. The CDR3 loop is CASSPLATENTEAFF. The CDR3 nucleotides read TGTGCCAGCTCACCACTGGCAACAGAGAACACTGAAGCTTTCTTT.

This chain links TRBV5-4 with TRBJ2-7; 9 bases line up with TRBD2. This CDR3 is 13 amino acids long. The V segment lost 2 bases and the J segment 5 bases; nucleotides outside the gene matches: 2. Germline V gene sequence: CDR1 SGHNT, CDR2 YYREEE (reference sequence). In nucleotides, the CDR3 is TGTGCCAGCAGCTTCCGGACTAGCGACGAGCAGTACTTC. Its translation is CASSFRTSDEQYF.

The genes are TRBV9 and TRBJ2-1; TRBD1 might be the D (8 bases). This CDR3 comprises 14 residues. V was trimmed by 3 bases and J by 9 bases, leaving 16 bases between them. CDR1 and CDR2 (germline): SGDLS, YYNGEE. The CDR3, as DNA: TGTGCCAGCAGCGACAGGGGGGGGTACGGTGAGCAGTTCTTC. Residues: CASSDRGGYGEQFF.